The TCR beta chain under discussion was sequenced for a study of T cell repertoires in cytomegalovirus infection. Overall study: Epitope selection comprised recently identified HLA-C-restricted CMV epitopes and well-studied HLA-B-restricted CMV epitopes. Carrying CMV and the relevant HLA type showed in public TCR beta signatures.

The CDR3 spans 12 residues. Germline V gives CDR1 SGHTA, CDR2 FQGNSA. Deletions cut 2 bases from V and 4 bases from J, with 5 bases between. This clonotype occurred a few times. Antigen unknown. TCRdb re-called the reads through MiXCR, storing one row per CDR3 protein. Of about 160,000 distinct CDR3 sequences in the sample, less than 25% were seen once. The study, taken as a whole, reports: Carriers of CMV plus the relevant HLA were identified by cumulative public TCR beta family frequency. HLA-C-restricted, CMV-specific TCR beta clonotypes were dominant ex vivo.

The rearrangement uses TRBV7-2 and TRBJ1-2; D not certain. This specimen was CD8+ T cells from cultured PBMCs, taken from culture after CMV antigen stimulation. The clonotype originates from a human donor in good health (CMV status not recorded). Some clones in this sample may be carry-over from other donors' samples. DNA for the CDR3: TGTGCCAGCAGCTTACAGGCCTATGGCTACACCTTC. Translating it yields CASSLQAYGYTF. Drawing the rest from reference TRBV7-2 and TRBJ1-2, the complete variable domain is GAGVSQSPSNKVTEKGKDVELRCDPISGHTALYWYRQSLGQGLEFLIYFQGNSAPDKSGLPSDRFSAERTGGSVSTLTIQRTQQEDSAVYLCASSLQAYGYTFGSGTRLTVV.